This is a list of T cell receptor beta chains from one sample in a study of shared clonotypes between healthy human individuals. TCRdb's table, derived via immunoSEQ multiplex PCR, lists solely in-frame clones and lacks some. The table lists over 950,000 clones, 60% to 80% of them singletons, with 0.85% to 1% in the top ten. Material for sequencing was memory CD4+ T cells from PBMCs. Source of these receptors: a man aged 18-30 years in good health. Some clones in this sample may be carry-over from other donors' samples. Each CDR3 is given with its conserved first and last residue. D genes are given only for firm matches. A row's size may be missing; if present it is once, few, many or a size class.

TRBJ2-2,TRBD2,-,TRBV5-1,CASSPGLAGGDGELFF,TGCGCCAGCAGCCCCGGACTAGCGGGAGGGGACGGGGAGCTGTTTTTT
TRBJ2-5,-,-,TRBV7-8,CASSRFNTGYQETQYF,TGTGCCAGCAGCAGGTTTAACACAGGGTACCAAGAGACCCAGTACTTC
TRBJ1-1,-,-,TRBV4-1,CASSVGRQNTEAFF,TGCGCCAGCAGCGTGGGACGTCAGAACACTGAAGCTTTCTTT
TRBJ1-2,TRBD1,-,TRBV5-1,CASSPQGAPDGYTF,TGCGCCAGCAGCCCACAGGGGGCGCCTGATGGCTACACCTTC
TRBJ1-2,TRBD1,-,TRBV6-1,CASSVQGARGYTF,TGTGCCAGCAGCGTACAGGGGGCTAGGGGCTACACCTTC
TRBJ1-1,TRBD1,once,TRBV6-5,CASRLLGQGSTEAFF,TGTGCCAGCAGACTCTTGGGACAGGGGAGCACTGAAGCTTTCTTT
TRBJ2-1,-,-,TRBV5-1,CASSTSLSYNEQFF,TGCGCCAGCAGCACCTCTCTCTCCTACAATGAGCAGTTCTTC
TRBJ1-2,-,-,TRBV6-5,CASSSGRIYGYTF,TGTGCCAGCAGTTCTGGACGGATTTATGGCTACACCTTC
TRBJ1-2,-,-,TRBV9,CASSHEVQGSGYTF,TGTGCCAGCAGCCATGAGGTGCAGGGAAGTGGCTACACCTTC
TRBJ2-1,-,-,TRBV11-2,CASSLTTPDSLRGEQFF,TGTGCCAGCAGCTTAACAACCCCGGACTCCCTGCGGGGTGAGCAGTTCTTC
TRBJ2-3,TRBD2,-,TRBV9,CASSPVDLREGNTDTQYF,TGTGCCAGCAGCCCAGTAGATTTGCGGGAGGGGAACACAGATACGCAGTATTTT
TRBJ1-1,-,many,TRBV20-1,CSARDVVEAFF,TGCAGTGCTAGAGATGTCGTCGAAGCTTTCTTT
TRBJ2-7,TRBD1,-,TRBV5-1,CASSSRGQGDEQYF,TGCGCCAGCAGCTCCAGGGGGCAAGGGGACGAGCAGTACTTC
TRBJ1-2,TRBD1,-,TRBV5-6,CASSPGQGTYGYTF,TGTGCCAGCAGCCCGGGACAGGGGACCTATGGCTACACCTTC